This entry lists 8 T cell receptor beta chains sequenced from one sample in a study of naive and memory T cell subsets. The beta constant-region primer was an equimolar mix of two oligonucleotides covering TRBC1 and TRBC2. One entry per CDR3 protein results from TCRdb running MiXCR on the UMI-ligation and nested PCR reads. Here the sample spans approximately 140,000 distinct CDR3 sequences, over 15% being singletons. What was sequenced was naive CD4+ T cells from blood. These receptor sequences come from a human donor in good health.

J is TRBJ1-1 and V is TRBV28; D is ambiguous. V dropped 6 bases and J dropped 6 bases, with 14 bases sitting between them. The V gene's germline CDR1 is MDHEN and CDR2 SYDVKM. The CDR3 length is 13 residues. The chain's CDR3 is CASSEGNRAEAFF. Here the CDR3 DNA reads TGTGCCAGCAGCGAAGGGAATAGAGCTGAAGCTTTCTTT.

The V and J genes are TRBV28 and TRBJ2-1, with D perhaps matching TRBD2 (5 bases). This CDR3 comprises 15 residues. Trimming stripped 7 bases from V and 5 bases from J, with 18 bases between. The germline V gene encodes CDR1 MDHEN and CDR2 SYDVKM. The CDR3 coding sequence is TGTGCCAGCAATCCGAGCGGACTTGAAAACAATGAGCAGTTCTTC. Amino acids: CASNPSGLENNEQFF.

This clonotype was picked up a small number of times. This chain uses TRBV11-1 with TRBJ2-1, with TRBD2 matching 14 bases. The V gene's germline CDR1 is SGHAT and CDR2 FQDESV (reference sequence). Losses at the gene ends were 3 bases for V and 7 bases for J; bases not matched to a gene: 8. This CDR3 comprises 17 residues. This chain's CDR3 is CASSFRLAGGPENEQFF. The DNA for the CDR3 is TGTGCCAGCAGCTTCCGACTAGCGGGAGGGCCAGAGAATGAGCAGTTCTTC.

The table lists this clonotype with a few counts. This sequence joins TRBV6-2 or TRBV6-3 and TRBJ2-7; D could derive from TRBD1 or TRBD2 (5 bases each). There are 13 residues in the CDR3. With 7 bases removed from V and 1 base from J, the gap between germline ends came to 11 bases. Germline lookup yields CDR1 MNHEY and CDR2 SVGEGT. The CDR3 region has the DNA TGTGCCAGCACCCGGGACGTGTCCTACGAGCAGTACTTC. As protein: CASTRDVSYEQYF.

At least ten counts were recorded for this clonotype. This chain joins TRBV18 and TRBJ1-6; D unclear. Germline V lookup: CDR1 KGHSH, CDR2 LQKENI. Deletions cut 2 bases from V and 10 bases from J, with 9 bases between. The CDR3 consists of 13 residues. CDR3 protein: CASSPTDQSPLHF. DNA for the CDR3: TGTGCCAGCTCACCAACCGATCAGTCACCCCTCCACTTT.

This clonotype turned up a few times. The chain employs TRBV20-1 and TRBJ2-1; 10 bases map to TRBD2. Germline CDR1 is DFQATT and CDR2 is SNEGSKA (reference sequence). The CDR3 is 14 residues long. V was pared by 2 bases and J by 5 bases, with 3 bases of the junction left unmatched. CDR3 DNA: TGCAGTGCTAGAAGAGCGGGAGGGGACAATGAGCAGTTCTTC. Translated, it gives CSARRAGGDNEQFF.

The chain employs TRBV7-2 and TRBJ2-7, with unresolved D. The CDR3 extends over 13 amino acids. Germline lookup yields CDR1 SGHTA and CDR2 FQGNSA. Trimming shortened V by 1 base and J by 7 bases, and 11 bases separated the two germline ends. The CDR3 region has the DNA TGTGCCAGCAGCTTAGACCGGCGAGTGGAGCAGTACTTC. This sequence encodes CASSLDRRVEQYF.

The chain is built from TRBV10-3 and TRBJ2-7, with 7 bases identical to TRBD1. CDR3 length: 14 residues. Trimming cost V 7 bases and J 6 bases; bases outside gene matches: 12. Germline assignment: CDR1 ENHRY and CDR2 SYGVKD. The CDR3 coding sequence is TGTGCCATCACTCGCACAGGGGCGTCCGGCGAGCAGTACTTC. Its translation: CAITRTGASGEQYF.